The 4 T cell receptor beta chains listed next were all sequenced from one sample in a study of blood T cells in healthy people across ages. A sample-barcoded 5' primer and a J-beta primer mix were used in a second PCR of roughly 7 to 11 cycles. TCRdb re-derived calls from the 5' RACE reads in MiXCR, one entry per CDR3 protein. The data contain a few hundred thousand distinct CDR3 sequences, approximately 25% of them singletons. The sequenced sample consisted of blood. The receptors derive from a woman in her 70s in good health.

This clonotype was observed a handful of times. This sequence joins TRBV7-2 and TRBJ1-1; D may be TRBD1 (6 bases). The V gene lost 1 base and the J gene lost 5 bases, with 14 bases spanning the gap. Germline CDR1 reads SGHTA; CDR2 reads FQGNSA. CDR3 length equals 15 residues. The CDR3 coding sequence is TGTGCCAGCAGCTTAGTTGGAGGGGGTAAGACTGAAGCTTTCTTT. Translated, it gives CASSLVGGGKTEAFF.

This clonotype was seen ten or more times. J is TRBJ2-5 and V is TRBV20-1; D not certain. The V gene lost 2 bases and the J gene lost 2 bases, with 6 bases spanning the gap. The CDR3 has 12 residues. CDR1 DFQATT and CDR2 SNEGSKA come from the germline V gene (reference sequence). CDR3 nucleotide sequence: TGCAGTGCTAGAACAGTTCAAGAGACCCAGTACTTC. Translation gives CSARTVQETQYF.

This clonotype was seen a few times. CDR3 residues: CASSSPSSGANVLTF. CDR3 nucleotide sequence: TGTGCCAGCTCGAGTCCCAGCTCTGGGGCCAACGTCCTGACTTTC. This rearrangement joins TRBV27 to TRBJ2-6; no clear D. The V gene's germline CDR1 is MNHEY and CDR2 SMNVEV (reference sequence). The ends were cut back, 8 bases at V and 0 bases at J, with 11 bases in the middle. The CDR3 sequence is 15 residues long. Variable domain in full (rest from reference TRBV27 and TRBJ2-6): EAQVTQNPRYLITVTGKKLTVTCSQNMNHEYMSWYRQDPGLGLRQIYYSMNVEVTDKGDVPEGYKVSRKEKRNFPLILESPSPNQTSLYFCASSSPSSGANVLTFGAGSRLTVL.

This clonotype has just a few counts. The CDR3 sequence is CMGQGFTGELFF. The CDR3 coding sequence is TGCATGGGACAGGGATTTACCGGGGAGCTGTTTTTT. This chain links TRBV29-1 with TRBJ2-2; 9 bases map to TRBD1. Germline values: CDR1 SQVTM, CDR2 ANQGSEA. The CDR3 length is 12 residues.